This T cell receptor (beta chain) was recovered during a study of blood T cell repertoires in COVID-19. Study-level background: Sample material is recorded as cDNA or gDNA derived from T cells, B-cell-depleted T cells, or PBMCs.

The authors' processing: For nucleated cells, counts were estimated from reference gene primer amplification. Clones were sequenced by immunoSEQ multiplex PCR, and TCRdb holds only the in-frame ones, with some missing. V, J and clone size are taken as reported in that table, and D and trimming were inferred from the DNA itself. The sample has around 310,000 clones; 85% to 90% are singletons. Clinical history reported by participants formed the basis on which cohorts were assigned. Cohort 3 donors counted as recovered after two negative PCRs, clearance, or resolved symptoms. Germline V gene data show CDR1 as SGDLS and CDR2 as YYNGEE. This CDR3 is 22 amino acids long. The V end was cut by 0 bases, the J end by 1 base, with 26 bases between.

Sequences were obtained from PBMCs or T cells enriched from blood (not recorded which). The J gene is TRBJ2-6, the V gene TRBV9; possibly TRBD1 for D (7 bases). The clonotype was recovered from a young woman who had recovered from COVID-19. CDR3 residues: CASSVALISGAGGLSGANVLTF. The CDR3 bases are TGTGCCAGCAGCGTAGCTCTCATATCGGGGGCAGGGGGTTTATCTGGGGCCAACGTCCTGACTTTC. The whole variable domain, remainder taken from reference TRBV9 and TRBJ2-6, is DSGVTQTPKHLITATGQRVTLRCSPRSGDLSVYWYQQSLDQGLQFLIQYYNGEERAKGNILERFSAQQFPDLHSELNLSSLELGDSALYFCASSVALISGAGGLSGANVLTFGAGSRLTVL.